Below, 28 T cell receptor beta chains from the same sample are listed, as sequenced in a study of control samples from healthy donors and cancer patients. Measured with immunoSEQ multiplex PCR; TCRdb has only the in-frame clones, and not every one. The table lists over 85,000 clones, roughly 94% of them singletons. Material for sequencing was blood. The receptor source for this set is a woman younger than 30 in good health.

The rearrangement joins TRBV11-3 to TRBJ1-1; D remains ambiguous. CDR3 length: 14 amino acids. Germline CDR1 SGHNT, CDR2 YENEEA. V lost 2 bases to trimming and J lost 4 bases, with 11 bases between them. The CDR3 loop reads CASSLYTEGTEAFF. CDR3 bases: TGTGCCAGCAGCTTATATACAGAGGGCACTGAAGCTTTCTTT.

The rearrangement joins TRBV29-1 to TRBJ1-3, with TRBD1 matching 9 bases. The CDR3 is 20 residues long. From germline, CDR1 is SQVTM and CDR2 ANQGSEA. V trimming: 5 bases; J trimming: 0 bases; junction bases outside the gene matches: 20. CDR3 DNA sequence: TGCAGCGTTCGCTCCGGGACAGGGTCTCATCTTCCGTTCTCTGGAAACACCATATATTTT. Its translation: CSVRSGTGSHLPFSGNTIYF. Based on the CDR3 plus reference TRBV29-1 and TRBJ1-3, the full variable domain is SAVISQKPSRDICQRGTSLTIQCQVDSQVTMMFWYRQQPGQSLTLIATANQGSEATYESGFVIDKFPISRPNLTFSTLTVSNMSPEDSSIYLCSVRSGTGSHLPFSGNTIYFGEGSWLTVV.

The V and J genes are TRBV6-2 or TRBV6-3 and TRBJ2-2, with 7 bases aligning to TRBD1. Trimming at V came to 6 bases and at J to 2 bases, leaving 6 bases not matched to a gene. The CDR3 is made up of 15 amino acids. The germline V gene encodes CDR1 MNHEY and CDR2 SVGEGT. The CDR3 coding sequence is TGTGCCAGCAGCCAGGACAGGTTAAACACCGGGGAGCTGTTTTTT. Translation: CASSQDRLNTGELFF.

The chain recombines TRBV18 with TRBJ1-3; D is undetermined. V gave up 3 bases and J gave up 0 bases, with 12 bases separating them. CDR1 and CDR2 (germline): KGHSH, LQKENI. The CDR3 is 16 amino acids. The CDR3 coding sequence is TGTGCCAGCTCACCCCCCGACGAATACTCTGGAAACACCATATATTTT. It specifies CASSPPDEYSGNTIYF.

The chain has TRBV2 and TRBJ2-1; the D is unclear. This CDR3 region has 13 residues. The ends were cut back, 6 bases at V and 7 bases at J, with 13 bases in the middle. Per germline, CDR1 SNHLY and CDR2 FYNNEI. For the CDR3, the DNA is TGTGCCAGCAGGACGCCAGCCCTTAATGAGCAGTTCTTC. The encoded protein is CASRTPALNEQFF. Full variable domain (remainder filled in from reference TRBV2 and TRBJ2-1): EPEVTQTPSHQVTQMGQEVILRCVPISNHLYFYWYRQILGQKVEFLVSFYNNEISEKSEIFDDQFSVERPDGSNFTLKIRSTKLEDSAMYFCASRTPALNEQFFGPGTRLTVL.

The V gene is TRBV19, the J gene TRBJ1-1; 7 bases line up with TRBD1. CDR1 is LNHDA and CDR2 is SQIVND in the germline V gene (reference sequence). The CDR3 sequence is 13 residues long. V shed 1 base, J shed 4 bases, and the junction held 0 bases outside the gene matches. Written as DNA, the CDR3 is TGTGCCAGTAGTATAGGGACAGGCACTGAAGCTTTCTTT. Its protein is CASSIGTGTEAFF. The variable domain in full, with the rest retrieved from reference TRBV19 and TRBJ1-1, is DGGITQSPKYLFRKEGQNVTLSCEQNLNHDAMYWYRQDPGQGLRLIYYSQIVNDFQKGDIAEGYSVSREKKESFPLTVTSAQKNPTAFYLCASSIGTGTEAFFGQGTRLTVV.

The chain couples TRBV6-4 to TRBJ2-1; TRBD2 is a possible D gene (6 bases). CDR3 length: 15 residues. Trimming removed 2 bases from V and 2 bases from J, with 10 bases in between. The germline CDR1 and CDR2 sequences are MRHNA and SNTAGT. The CDR3 sequence: CASSDGGGTYNEQFF. CDR3 in DNA: TGTGCCAGCAGTGACGGGGGAGGAACCTACAATGAGCAGTTCTTC.

The J gene is TRBJ2-4, the V gene TRBV7-9, with D possibly matching TRBD2 (5 bases). The CDR3 covers 13 residues. V was clipped by 5 bases and J by 2 bases, with 7 bases between them. Germline-derived CDR1 and CDR2 are SEHNR and FQNEAQ (reference sequence). This CDR3 reads CASSGESKNIQYF. The CDR3 coding sequence is TGTGCCAGCAGCGGGGAGTCCAAAAACATTCAGTACTTC.

This chain joins TRBV3-1 (or the pseudogene TRBV3-2) and TRBJ2-1, with D possibly TRBD2 on 6 matching bases. In germline, CDR1 is LGHDT, CDR2 YNNKEL (reference sequence). Trimming shortened V by 4 bases and J by 3 bases, and 16 bases separated the two germline ends. The CDR3 runs to 16 residues. The CDR3, as DNA: TGTGCCAGCAGCCTCGAACGGGGACTGGGCTACAATGAGCAGTTCTTC. Amino acid sequence: CASSLERGLGYNEQFF.

The V gene is TRBV19, the J gene TRBJ1-5, with a possible D match to TRBD1 (6 bases). This CDR3 has 15 amino acids. Trimming left V 4 bases short and J 10 bases short, with 20 bases between. CDR1 and CDR2 (germline): LNHDA, SQIVND (reference sequence). CDR3 sequence (DNA): TGTGCCAGTAGTACCCCGGGAGGGGGTTCACCACCCCAGCATTTT. Translation gives CASSTPGGGSPPQHF.

This clone was observed once. The chain uses TRBV18 and TRBJ2-5, with no clear D. V gave up 2 bases and J gave up 5 bases, with 3 bases separating them. The CDR3 is 11 residues long. CDR1 is KGHSH and CDR2 is LQKENI in the germline V gene. The CDR3 DNA reads as TGTGCCAGCTCACCATCTGAGACCCAGTACTTC. Its protein product is CASSPSETQYF. The full variable domain, completed using reference TRBV18 and TRBJ2-5, is NAGVMQNPRHLVRRRGQEARLRCSPMKGHSHVYWYRQLPEEGLKFMVYLQKENIIDESGMPKERFSAEFPKEGPSILRIQQVVRGDSAAYFCASSPSETQYFGPGTRLLVL.

CDR3 sequence: CASSYHDAGYGYTF. The CDR3 nucleotides are TGTGCCAGCAGCTATCACGACGCGGGGTATGGCTACACCTTC. This chain joins TRBV28 and TRBJ1-2; D is uncertain. V dropped 6 bases and J dropped 5 bases, with 16 bases sitting between them. Germline values: CDR1 MDHEN, CDR2 SYDVKM. The CDR3 is 14 amino acids.

V and J are TRBV27 and TRBJ2-7; D not certain. Germline CDR1 is MNHEY and CDR2 is SMNVEV (reference sequence). Trimming removed 5 bases at V and 7 bases at J, with 9 bases between. This CDR3 contains 11 residues. In DNA form, the CDR3 reads TGTGCCAGCAGTACCGGCCGAGAGCAGTACTTC. It yields the protein CASSTGREQYF.

The rearrangement links TRBV14 to TRBJ1-3, with D uncertain. Germline CDR1 SGHDN, CDR2 FVKESK. Deletions cut 0 bases from V and 0 bases from J, with 15 bases between. This CDR3 is 18 amino acids long. The CDR3 loop is CASSQDRERFSSGNTIYF. The CDR3, as DNA: TGTGCCAGCAGCCAAGATCGGGAGAGGTTTAGCTCTGGAAACACCATATATTTT.

The CDR3 coding sequence is TGTGCCAGCTACCTGTATGAGACCCAGTACTTC. This sequence encodes CASYLYETQYF. The chain links TRBV27 to TRBJ2-5, with unresolved D. Between the trimmed V and J ends, which lost 8 bases and 5 bases, there was a span of 9 bases. CDR1 MNHEY and CDR2 SMNVEV come from the germline V gene (reference sequence). This CDR3 spans 11 amino acids.

This sequence joins TRBV25-1 and TRBJ1-2; D uncertain. CDR1 and CDR2 (germline): MGHDK, SYGVNS. Trimming took off 3 bases at V and 6 bases at J, with 11 bases between the two ends. The CDR3 is 13 amino acids. CDR3 DNA sequence: TGTGCCAGCAGTGACGACGGGAAGGATGGCTACACCTTC. As protein: CASSDDGKDGYTF.

In its sample, this clone was seen a few times. This sequence joins TRBV9 and TRBJ1-6, with D unclear. Germline V CDR1 and CDR2: SGDLS, YYNGEE. V was pared by 0 bases and J by 5 bases, with 12 bases between. CDR3 size: 16 residues. The DNA for the CDR3 is TGTGCCAGCAGCGTAGATTGGGTATCCGATAATTCACCCCTCCACTTT. Its translation: CASSVDWVSDNSPLHF.

The chain recombines TRBV25-1 with TRBJ1-1; 7 bases agree with TRBD1. The V and J ends lost 3 bases and 0 bases, in that order; junction bases with no gene match: 7. Germline values: CDR1 MGHDK, CDR2 SYGVNS. This CDR3 region has 16 residues. The CDR3 DNA reads as TGTGCCAGCAGTGAGTCCCCGGACAGGCTGAACACTGAAGCTTTCTTT. Protein: CASSESPDRLNTEAFF. The complete variable domain, with remaining parts taken from reference TRBV25-1 and TRBJ1-1, reads EADIYQTPRYLVIGTGKKITLECSQTMGHDKMYWYQQDPGMELHLIHYSYGVNSTEKGDLSSESTVSRIRTEHFPLTLESARPSHTSQYLCASSESPDRLNTEAFFGQGTRLTVV.

A few counts support this clone. This rearrangement joins TRBV29-1 to TRBJ1-1, with a weak D call TRBD1 (6 bases). This CDR3 contains 12 residues. The V and J ends lost 7 bases and 3 bases respectively, with 12 bases between them. From germline, CDR1 is SQVTM and CDR2 ANQGSEA. In DNA form, the CDR3 reads TGCAGCGCCCCTAGGGGGGACACTGAAGCTTTCTTT. It specifies CSAPRGDTEAFF.

The chain couples TRBV5-1 to TRBJ1-4; 10 bases align to TRBD1. The CDR3 covers 16 residues. J gave up 6 bases and V 1 base, and 6 bases lay outside the gene matches. Germline loops: CDR1 SGHRS, CDR2 YFSETQ. In nucleotides, the CDR3 is TGCGCCAGCAGCTTGCTGGGACAGGGGAATGATGAAAAACTGTTTTTT. Amino acid sequence: CASSLLGQGNDEKLFF.

The chain is built from TRBV5-4 and TRBJ1-2, with TRBD1 identical over 9 bases. The CDR3 covers 17 residues. Per germline, CDR1 SGHNT and CDR2 YYREEE (reference sequence). Trimming removed 0 bases from V and 8 bases from J; junction bases left unmatched: 14. CDR3 DNA: TGTGCCAGCAGCTTGGGCGGAACGGACAGGGGCGGCTCCGGCTACACCTTC. It codes for CASSLGGTDRGGSGYTF.

This chain uses TRBV27 with TRBJ1-1; D uncertain. Germline V gene data show CDR1 as MNHEY and CDR2 as SMNVEV (reference sequence). V lost 8 bases and J lost 0, with 13 bases in between. This CDR3 has 14 residues. CDR3: CASGPRLMNTEAFF. The DNA for the CDR3 is TGTGCCAGCGGACCAAGGCTCATGAACACTGAAGCTTTCTTT.

The V gene is TRBV5-1, the J gene TRBJ2-5; 7 bases match TRBD2. Germline V CDR1 and CDR2: SGHRS, YFSETQ. The V and J ends lost 5 bases and 2 bases, in that order; junction bases with no gene match: 9. The CDR3 runs to 15 residues. The CDR3 is CASSSGLVGQETQYF. The CDR3 nucleotides are TGCGCCAGCAGTTCTGGACTAGTGGGGCAAGAGACCCAGTACTTC.

This chain connects TRBV6-6 to TRBJ2-7, with D tentatively TRBD1 or TRBD2 (5 bases each). The CDR3 runs to 16 residues. V dropped 2 bases and J dropped 6 bases, with 20 bases sitting between them. Germline assignment: CDR1 MNHNY and CDR2 SVGAGI (reference sequence). This CDR3 is CASSYAIGTALLEQYF. The CDR3 coding sequence is TGTGCCAGCAGTTACGCTATCGGGACCGCTCTTCTCGAGCAGTACTTC.

The chain joins TRBV5-1 to TRBJ2-1; TRBD2 matches at 10 bases. CDR3 size: 19 residues. Germline CDR1 reads SGHRS; CDR2 reads YFSETQ. With 4 bases clipped from V and 3 bases from J, the junction kept 16 bases outside the gene matches. The CDR3 DNA sequence: TGCGCCAGCAGCCTGGGGGCTAGCGGGGGACCTGCCCACTACAATGAGCAGTTCTTC. Its protein product is CASSLGASGGPAHYNEQFF.

This chain connects TRBV10-1 to TRBJ2-7; possibly TRBD1 or TRBD2 for D (5 bases each). The CDR3 runs 15 residues. Germline V gives CDR1 WNHNN, CDR2 SYGVQD (reference sequence). The ends were cut back, 3 bases at V and 6 bases at J, with 18 bases in the middle. CDR3 sequence (DNA): TGCGCCAGCAGTGAAAAGGCCGCTCCGAGGGGCGAGCAGTACTTC. This translates into CASSEKAAPRGEQYF.

The chain carries TRBV3-1 (or the pseudogene TRBV3-2) and TRBJ1-3; D ambiguous. Germline CDR1 is LGHDT and CDR2 is YNNKEL (reference sequence). V lost 4 bases, J lost 0 bases, and 13 bases lay in between. This CDR3 spans 16 amino acids. CDR3 DNA: TGTGCCAGCAGCCCAGTCAGTTCCTTCTCTGGAAACACCATATATTTT. Translated: CASSPVSSFSGNTIYF.

V is TRBV7-9 and J is TRBJ1-6; 9 nucleotides line up with TRBD1. J gave up 5 bases and V 5 bases, and 4 bases lay outside the gene matches. Germline-derived CDR1 and CDR2 are SEHNR and FQNEAQ (reference sequence). The CDR3 loop spans 15 amino acids. The CDR3 DNA follows: TGTGCCAGCAGCCGGGGACAGGGCAATAATTCACCCCTCCACTTT. Residues: CASSRGQGNNSPLHF.